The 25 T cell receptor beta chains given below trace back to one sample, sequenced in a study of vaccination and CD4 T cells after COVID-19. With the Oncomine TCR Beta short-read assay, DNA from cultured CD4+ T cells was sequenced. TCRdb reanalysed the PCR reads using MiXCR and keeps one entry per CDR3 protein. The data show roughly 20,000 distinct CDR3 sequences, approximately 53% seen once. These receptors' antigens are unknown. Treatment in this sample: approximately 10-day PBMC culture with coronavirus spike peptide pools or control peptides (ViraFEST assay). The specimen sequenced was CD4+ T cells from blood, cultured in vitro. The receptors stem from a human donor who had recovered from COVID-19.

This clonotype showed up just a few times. Written as DNA, the CDR3 is TGCAGTGCTAGAGCGGTGGGACAGGGGCCCCAGTACTTC. Protein product: CSARAVGQGPQYF. This chain connects TRBV20-1 to TRBJ2-7; 10 nucleotides align to TRBD1. CDR1 is DFQATT, CDR2 SNEGSKA, per germline (reference sequence). The CDR3 runs to 13 residues. V gave up 1 base and J gave up 10 bases; unmatched junction bases: 7.

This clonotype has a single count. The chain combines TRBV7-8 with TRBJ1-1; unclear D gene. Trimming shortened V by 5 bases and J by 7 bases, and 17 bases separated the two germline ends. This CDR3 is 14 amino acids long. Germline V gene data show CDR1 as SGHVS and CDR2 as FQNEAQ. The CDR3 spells CASSQMGFFGEAFF. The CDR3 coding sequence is TGTGCCAGCAGCCAAATGGGTTTTTTCGGTGAAGCTTTCTTT.

The CDR3 loop is CSALLRQGPEAFF. CDR3 in DNA: TGCAGTGCCCTTTTGCGGCAGGGCCCTGAAGCTTTCTTT. The chain carries TRBV20-1 and TRBJ1-1, with a tentative D call TRBD1 (5 bases). This CDR3 has 13 residues. Germline V CDR1 and CDR2: DFQATT, SNEGSKA (reference sequence). Trimming removed 6 bases at V and 6 bases at J, with 17 bases between.

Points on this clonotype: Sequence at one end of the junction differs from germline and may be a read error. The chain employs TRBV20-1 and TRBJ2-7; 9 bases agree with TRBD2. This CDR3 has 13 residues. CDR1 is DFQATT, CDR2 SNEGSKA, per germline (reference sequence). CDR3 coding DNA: TGCAGTGCCAGAGGTAGCGGGAGTGGCGAGCAGTACTTC. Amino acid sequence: CSARGSGSGEQYF.

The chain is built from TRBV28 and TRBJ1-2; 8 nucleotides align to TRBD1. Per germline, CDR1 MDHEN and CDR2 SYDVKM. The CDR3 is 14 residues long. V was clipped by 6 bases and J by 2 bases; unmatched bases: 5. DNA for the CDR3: TGTGCCAGCAGCCCCGGACAGGGAAACTATGGCTACACCTTC. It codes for CASSPGQGNYGYTF.

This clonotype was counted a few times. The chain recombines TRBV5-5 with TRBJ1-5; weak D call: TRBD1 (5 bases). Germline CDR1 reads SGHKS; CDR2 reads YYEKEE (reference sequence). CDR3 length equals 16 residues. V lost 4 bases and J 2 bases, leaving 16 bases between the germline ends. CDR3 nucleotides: TGTGCCAGCAGCGGGGCTGGCGGGATAGGCAATCAGCCCCAGCATTTT. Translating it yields CASSGAGGIGNQPQHF.

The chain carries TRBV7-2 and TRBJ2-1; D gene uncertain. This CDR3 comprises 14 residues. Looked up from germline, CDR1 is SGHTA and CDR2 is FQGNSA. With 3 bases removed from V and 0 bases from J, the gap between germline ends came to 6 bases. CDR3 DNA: TGTGCCAGCAGCTTCCAGATCTCCTACAATGAGCAGTTCTTC. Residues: CASSFQISYNEQFF.

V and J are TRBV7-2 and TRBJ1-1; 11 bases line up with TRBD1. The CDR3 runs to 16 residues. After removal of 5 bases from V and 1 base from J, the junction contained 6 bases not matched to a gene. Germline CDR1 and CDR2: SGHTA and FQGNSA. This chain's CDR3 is CASSPGQGVGNTEAFF. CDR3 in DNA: TGTGCCAGCAGCCCGGGACAGGGGGTAGGGAACACTGAAGCTTTCTTT.

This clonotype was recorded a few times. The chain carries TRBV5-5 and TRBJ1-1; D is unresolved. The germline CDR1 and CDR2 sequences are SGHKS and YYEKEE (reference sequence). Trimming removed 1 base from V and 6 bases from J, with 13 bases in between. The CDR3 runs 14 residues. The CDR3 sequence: CASSLTGSIAEAFF. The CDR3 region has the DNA TGTGCCAGCAGCTTGACGGGAAGTATAGCTGAAGCTTTCTTT.

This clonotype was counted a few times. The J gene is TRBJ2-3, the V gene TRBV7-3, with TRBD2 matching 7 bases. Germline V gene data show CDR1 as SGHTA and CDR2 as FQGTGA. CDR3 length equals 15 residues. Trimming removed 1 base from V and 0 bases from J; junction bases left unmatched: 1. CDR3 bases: TGTGCCAGCAGCTTAAGTAGCGGGAGCACAGATACGCAGTATTTT. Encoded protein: CASSLSSGSTDTQYF.

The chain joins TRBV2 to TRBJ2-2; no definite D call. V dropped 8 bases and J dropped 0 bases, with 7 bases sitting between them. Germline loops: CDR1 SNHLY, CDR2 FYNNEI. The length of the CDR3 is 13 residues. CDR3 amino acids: CASQEANTGELFF. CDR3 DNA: TGTGCCAGCCAAGAGGCGAACACCGGGGAGCTGTTTTTT.

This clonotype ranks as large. CDR3 residues: CASSATGGQPQHF. DNA for the CDR3: TGTGCCAGCAGTGCCACAGGGGGTCAGCCCCAGCATTTT. The genes are TRBV12-3 or TRBV12-4 and TRBJ1-5; 8 nucleotides line up with TRBD1. V dropped 5 bases and J dropped 6; count of bases not matched to a gene: 3. This CDR3 has 13 amino acids.

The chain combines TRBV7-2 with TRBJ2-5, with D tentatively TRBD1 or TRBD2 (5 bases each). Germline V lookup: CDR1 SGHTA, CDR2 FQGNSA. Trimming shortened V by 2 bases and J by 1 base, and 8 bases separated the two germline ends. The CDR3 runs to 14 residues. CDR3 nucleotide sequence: TGTGCCAGCAGCTTACTAGGGACCCAAGAGACCCAGTACTTC. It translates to CASSLLGTQETQYF. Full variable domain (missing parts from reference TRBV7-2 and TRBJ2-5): GAGVSQSPSNKVTEKGKDVELRCDPISGHTALYWYRQSLGQGLEFLIYFQGNSAPDKSGLPSDRFSAERTGGSVSTLTIQRTQQEDSAVYLCASSLLGTQETQYFGPGTRLLVL.

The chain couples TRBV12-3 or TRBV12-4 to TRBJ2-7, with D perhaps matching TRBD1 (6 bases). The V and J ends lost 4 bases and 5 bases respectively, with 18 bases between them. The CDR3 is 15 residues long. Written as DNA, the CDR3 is TGTGCCAGCAGTTCGACAGGATCCTCGTACCACGAGCAGTACTTC. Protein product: CASSSTGSSYHEQYF.

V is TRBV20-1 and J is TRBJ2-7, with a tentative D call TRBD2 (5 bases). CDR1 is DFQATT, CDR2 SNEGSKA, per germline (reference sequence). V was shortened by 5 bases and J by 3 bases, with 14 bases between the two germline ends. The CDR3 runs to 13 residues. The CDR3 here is CSAGGRGDYEQYF. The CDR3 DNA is TGCAGTGCTGGAGGCCGTGGGGACTACGAGCAGTACTTC.

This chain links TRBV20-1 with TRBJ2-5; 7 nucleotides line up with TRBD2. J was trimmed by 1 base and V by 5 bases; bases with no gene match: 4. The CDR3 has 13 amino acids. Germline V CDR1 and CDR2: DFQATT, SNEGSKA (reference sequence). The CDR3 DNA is TGCAGTGCTGGGGGGAGGGCCCAAGAGACCCAGTACTTC. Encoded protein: CSAGGRAQETQYF.

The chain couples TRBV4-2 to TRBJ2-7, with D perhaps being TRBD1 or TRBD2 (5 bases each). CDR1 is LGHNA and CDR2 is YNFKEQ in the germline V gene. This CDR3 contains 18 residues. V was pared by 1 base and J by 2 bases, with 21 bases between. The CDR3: CASSQGGIGNTKPYEQYF. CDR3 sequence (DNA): TGTGCCAGCAGCCAAGGGGGGATCGGGAACACAAAGCCCTACGAGCAGTACTTC.

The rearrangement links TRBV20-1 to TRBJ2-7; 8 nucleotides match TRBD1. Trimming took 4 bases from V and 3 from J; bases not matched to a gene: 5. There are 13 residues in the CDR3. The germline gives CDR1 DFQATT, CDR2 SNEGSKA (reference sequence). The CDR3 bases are TGCAGTGCTAAGGACAGGGCGGACTACGAGCAGTACTTC. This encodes CSAKDRADYEQYF.

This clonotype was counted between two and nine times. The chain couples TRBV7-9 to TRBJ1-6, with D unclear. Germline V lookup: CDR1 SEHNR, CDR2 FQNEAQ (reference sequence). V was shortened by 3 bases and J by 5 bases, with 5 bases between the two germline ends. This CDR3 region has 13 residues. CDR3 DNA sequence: TGTGCCAGCAGCTTGGTTGATAATTCACCCCTCCACTTT. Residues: CASSLVDNSPLHF.

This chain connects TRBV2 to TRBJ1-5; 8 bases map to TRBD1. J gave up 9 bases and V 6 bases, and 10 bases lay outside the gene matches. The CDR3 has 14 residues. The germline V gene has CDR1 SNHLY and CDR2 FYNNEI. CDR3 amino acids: CASSAGQAGGPQHF. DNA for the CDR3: TGTGCCAGCAGCGCGGGACAGGCCGGTGGGCCCCAGCATTTT.

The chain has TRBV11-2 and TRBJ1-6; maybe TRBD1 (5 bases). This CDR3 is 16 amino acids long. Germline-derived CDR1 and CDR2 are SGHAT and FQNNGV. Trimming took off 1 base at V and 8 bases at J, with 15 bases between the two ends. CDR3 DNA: TGTGCCAGCAGCTTAGGCCCCGACAGAACATATTCACCCCTCCACTTT. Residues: CASSLGPDRTYSPLHF.

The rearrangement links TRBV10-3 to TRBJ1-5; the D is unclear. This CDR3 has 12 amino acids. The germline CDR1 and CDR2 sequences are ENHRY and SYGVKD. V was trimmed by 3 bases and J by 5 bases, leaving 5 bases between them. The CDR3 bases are TGTGCCATCAGTGAAACCGATCAGCCCCAGCATTTT. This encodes CAISETDQPQHF.

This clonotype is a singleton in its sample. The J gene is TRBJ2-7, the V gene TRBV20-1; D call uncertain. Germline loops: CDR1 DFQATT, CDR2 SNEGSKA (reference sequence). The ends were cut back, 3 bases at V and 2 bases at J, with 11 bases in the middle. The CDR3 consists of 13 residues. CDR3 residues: CSASASSAYEQYF. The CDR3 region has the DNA TGCAGTGCTAGTGCTTCCTCCGCCTACGAGCAGTACTTC.

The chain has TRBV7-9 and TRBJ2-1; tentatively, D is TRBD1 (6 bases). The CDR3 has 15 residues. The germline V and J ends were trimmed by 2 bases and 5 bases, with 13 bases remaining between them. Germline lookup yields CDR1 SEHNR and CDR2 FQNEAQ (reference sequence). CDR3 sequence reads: CASSLLGAPDNEQFF. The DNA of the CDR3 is TGTGCCAGCAGCTTACTGGGGGCTCCCGACAATGAGCAGTTCTTC.

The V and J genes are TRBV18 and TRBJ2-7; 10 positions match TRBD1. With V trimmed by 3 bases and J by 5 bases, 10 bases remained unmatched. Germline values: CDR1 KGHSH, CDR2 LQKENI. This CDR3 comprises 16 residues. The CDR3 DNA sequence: TGTGCCAGCTCACCGAGGGAGACAGGGGGCGTCCACGAGCAGTACTTC. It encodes CASSPRETGGVHEQYF.